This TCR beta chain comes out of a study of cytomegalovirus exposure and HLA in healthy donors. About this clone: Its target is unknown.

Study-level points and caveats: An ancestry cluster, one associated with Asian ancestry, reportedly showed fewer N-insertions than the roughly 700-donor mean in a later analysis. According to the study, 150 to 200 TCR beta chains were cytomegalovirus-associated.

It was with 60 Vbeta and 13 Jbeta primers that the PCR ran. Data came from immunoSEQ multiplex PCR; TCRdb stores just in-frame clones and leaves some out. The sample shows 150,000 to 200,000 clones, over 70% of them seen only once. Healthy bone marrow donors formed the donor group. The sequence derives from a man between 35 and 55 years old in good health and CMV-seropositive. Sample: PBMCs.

The CDR3 bases are TGCGCCAGCAGCTTGTTAGCGACCTACGAGCAGTACTTC. It encodes CASSLLATYEQYF. This chain uses TRBV5-1 with TRBJ2-7, with D maybe TRBD2 (5 bases). This CDR3 spans 13 amino acids. Trimming took 1 base from V and 2 from J, leaving 7 bases between them. Germline CDR1 reads SGHRS; CDR2 reads YFSETQ.